This T cell receptor (beta chain) was found in a study of T-cell reconstitution after alpha-beta-depleted transplantation in children. Broader study findings: Reportedly, only several hundred clones from non-depleted graft cells drove alpha-beta T-cell counts at about two months.

TCRbeta library preparation incorporated unique molecular identifiers. TCRdb called the PCR reads again in MiXCR, with one record for every CDR3 protein. In the table there are just under 150,000 distinct CDR3 sequences, about 8.8% of which are singletons. This clonotype was seen a handful of times. Antigen: not known. V shed 5 bases and J shed 1 base, with 6 bases lying between them. This CDR3 has 12 residues. From germline, CDR1 is ENHRY and CDR2 SYGVKD. The sequencing here drew on PBMCs, mostly from graft donor cells, taken 180 days after TCRalphabeta/CD19-depleted stem cell transplant. The sequence derives from a female patient between 2 and 10 years old who had a stem cell transplant for congenital amegakaryocytic thrombocytopenia, so the T cells may come from the graft donor. This chain uses TRBV10-3 with TRBJ2-7; the D gene is possibly TRBD2 (6 bases). The CDR3 coding sequence is TGTGCCATCAGTCGGGAGTCCTACGAGCAGTACTTC. Its translation: CAISRESYEQYF.